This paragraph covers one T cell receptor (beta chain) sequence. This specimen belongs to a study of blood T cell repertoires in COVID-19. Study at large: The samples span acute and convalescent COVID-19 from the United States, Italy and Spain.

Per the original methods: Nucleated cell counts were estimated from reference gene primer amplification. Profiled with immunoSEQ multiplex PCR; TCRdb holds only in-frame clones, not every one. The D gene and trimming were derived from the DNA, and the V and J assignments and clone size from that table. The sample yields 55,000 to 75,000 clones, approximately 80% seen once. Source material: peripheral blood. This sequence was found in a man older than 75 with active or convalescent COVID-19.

CDR3 region: CASSPSGEFGQYF. The CDR3 coding sequence is TGTGCCAGCAGCCCATCAGGGGAGTTCGGGCAGTACTTC. J is TRBJ2-7 and V is TRBV6-2 or TRBV6-3; weak D call: TRBD1 (6 bases). CDR3 length equals 13 residues. V lost 6 bases and J 9 bases, leaving 18 bases between the germline ends. Germline V gene lookup returns CDR1 MNHEY and CDR2 SVGEGT.